Presented here are 29 T cell receptor beta chains from one specimen sequenced in a study of control samples from healthy donors and cancer patients. Data came from immunoSEQ multiplex PCR; TCRdb stores just in-frame clones and leaves some out. The profile shows about 170,000 clones, about 94% of them singletons. Sample: blood. The source of these receptors is a woman aged 60-70 years in good health.

The rearrangement uses TRBV6-6 and TRBJ2-4; D gene uncertain. V gave up 3 bases and J gave up 15 bases, with 12 bases separating them. CDR1 MNHNY and CDR2 SVGAGI come from the germline V gene (reference sequence). The CDR3 is 11 amino acids. The CDR3 nucleotides read TGTGCCAGCAGTTATGCCGTGGACCCGTACTTC. This sequence encodes CASSYAVDPYF.

This sequence joins TRBV7-9 and TRBJ1-5, with TRBD1 matching over 10 bases. Germline V lookup: CDR1 SEHNR, CDR2 FQNEAQ (reference sequence). This CDR3 is built from 16 residues. V shed 4 bases and J 3 bases; nucleotides not matched to a gene: 6. The CDR3 loop is CASSSWGQGYNQPQHF. The CDR3 DNA reads TGTGCCAGCAGCTCCTGGGGACAGGGGTACAATCAGCCCCAGCATTTT.

In regard to this clone: Additional DNA sequences in this sample encode the identical CDR3. The chain has TRBV5-1 and TRBJ1-4; D perhaps matches TRBD1 (5 bases). Looked up from germline, CDR1 is SGHRS and CDR2 is YFSETQ. The CDR3 has 14 amino acids. Trimming cost V 0 bases and J 7 bases, with 10 bases left between them. Here the CDR3 DNA reads TGCGCCAGCAGCTTGGGAGACAGCGGTGAAAAACTGTTTTTT. Translating it yields CASSLGDSGEKLFF.

This clone appeared once. J is TRBJ1-5 and V is TRBV19, with no clear D. Germline V gives CDR1 LNHDA, CDR2 SQIVND (reference sequence). The CDR3 is 17 residues long. V shed 6 bases and J shed 3 bases, with 21 bases lying between them. The DNA of the CDR3 is TGTGCCAGTAGCCGACCATTTGCCCCATTGGCCAATCAGCCCCAGCATTTT. It codes for CASSRPFAPLANQPQHF.

V is TRBV7-2 and J is TRBJ1-2; D remains ambiguous. Trimming took off 5 bases at V and 5 bases at J, with 9 bases between the two ends. Germline V gene data show CDR1 as SGHTA and CDR2 as FQGNSA. The CDR3 length is 12 residues. In DNA, the CDR3 is TGTGCCAGCAGCCCCACAAATTATGGCTACACCTTC. Translating gives CASSPTNYGYTF.

The CDR3 nucleotides read TGTGCCAGCAGACCAAGGGGAGGACCCACAGATACGCAGTATTTT. Protein: CASRPRGGPTDTQYF. The chain links TRBV6-6 to TRBJ2-3, with D maybe TRBD2 (6 bases). From germline, CDR1 is MNHNY and CDR2 SVGAGI (reference sequence). The CDR3 consists of 15 residues. V dropped 6 bases and J dropped 2 bases, with 15 bases sitting between them.

This clone was seen once. The CDR3 bases are TGTGCCAGCAGCTTAGCGCGGGGGGCTTGGTCCTACGAGCAGTACTTC. It specifies CASSLARGAWSYEQYF. This chain connects TRBV7-2 to TRBJ2-7; 8 positions agree with TRBD2. The CDR3 length is 16 residues. With V trimmed by 0 bases and J by 1 base, 5 bases remained unmatched. Germline V gene data show CDR1 as SGHTA and CDR2 as FQGNSA.

This chain links TRBV18 with TRBJ1-4; 9 nucleotides match TRBD1. Germline CDR1 reads KGHSH; CDR2 reads LQKENI. Trimming removed 2 bases from V and 7 bases from J; junction bases left unmatched: 5. The CDR3 length is 15 residues. CDR3 DNA sequence: TGTGCCAGCTCACCATCGGGACAGGGTGGTGAAAAACTGTTTTTT. Translating it yields CASSPSGQGGEKLFF.

This chain links TRBV5-1 with TRBJ2-5, with a weak D call TRBD1 (5 bases). In germline, CDR1 is SGHRS, CDR2 YFSETQ. CDR3 size: 14 residues. V was pared by 0 bases and J by 4 bases, with 10 bases between. The CDR3 spells CASSLAGFGETQYF. The CDR3 DNA sequence: TGCGCCAGCAGCTTGGCAGGGTTCGGAGAGACCCAGTACTTC.

The chain has TRBV29-1 and TRBJ1-2; D is ambiguous. Germline V lookup: CDR1 SQVTM, CDR2 ANQGSEA. This CDR3 contains 13 residues. The germline V and J ends were trimmed by 3 bases and 4 bases, with 12 bases remaining between them. CDR3 protein: CSVDGQLAYGYTF. The CDR3 DNA sequence: TGCAGCGTTGACGGGCAGTTAGCCTATGGCTACACCTTC.

The rearrangement links TRBV7-2 to TRBJ2-3; 10 nucleotides agree with TRBD1. Germline V gene data show CDR1 as SGHTA and CDR2 as FQGNSA. This CDR3 comprises 16 residues. The V gene end was trimmed by 8 bases and the J gene end by 6 bases; junction bases not matched to a gene: 14. CDR3 sequence: CASRTRDRGGSDTQYF. The CDR3 bases are TGTGCCAGCCGCACCCGGGACAGGGGAGGCTCGGATACGCAGTATTTT.

This chain links TRBV19 with TRBJ2-5; D unclear. V lost 3 bases and J 0 bases, leaving 11 bases between the germline ends. The CDR3 is 15 amino acids. Germline CDR1 is LNHDA and CDR2 is SQIVND (reference sequence). The CDR3 DNA reads as TGTGCCAGTAGTATCGAAGGGCTAAACCAAGAGACCCAGTACTTC. It codes for CASSIEGLNQETQYF.

J is TRBJ1-2 and V is TRBV19, with TRBD1 matching 10 bases. This CDR3 contains 15 residues. Germline assignment: CDR1 LNHDA and CDR2 SQIVND (reference sequence). J was trimmed by 0 bases and V by 5 bases; bases with no gene match: 3. In DNA form, the CDR3 reads TGTGCCAGTAGTTCGGGACAGGGGACTAACTATGGCTACACCTTC. It encodes CASSSGQGTNYGYTF.

This clone has a single count. Germline is not matched at one junction end, which may reflect a read error. The chain is built from TRBV18 and TRBJ1-3, with no clear D. This CDR3 is 14 amino acids long. In germline, CDR1 is KGHSH, CDR2 LQKENI. The CDR3 DNA reads TGTGCCAGCGCACCGGGCCCCAGAGGAAACACCATATATTTT. This codes for CASAPGPRGNTIYF.

The chain combines TRBV29-1 with TRBJ1-5, with no clear D. V was trimmed by 4 bases and J by 2 bases, leaving 12 bases between them. The CDR3 is 14 residues long. Germline CDR1 SQVTM, CDR2 ANQGSEA. CDR3 region: CSVGNLGGNQPQHF. The CDR3 bases are TGCAGCGTTGGAAATCTCGGAGGCAATCAGCCCCAGCATTTT.

The genes are TRBV27 and TRBJ2-4, with D unclear. CDR3 length equals 17 residues. V lost 0 bases to trimming and J lost 0 bases, with 12 bases between them. CDR1 and CDR2 from the germline V gene are MNHEY and SMNVEV (reference sequence). In DNA form, the CDR3 reads TGTGCCAGCAGTTTATCGGGCGGCACTATAGCCAAAAACATTCAGTACTTC. It codes for CASSLSGGTIAKNIQYF.

This chain uses TRBV9 with TRBJ2-3; D remains ambiguous. V was trimmed by 4 bases and J by 6 bases, leaving 9 bases between them. The germline V gene has CDR1 SGDLS and CDR2 YYNGEE. CDR3 length equals 12 residues. CDR3 in amino acids: CASSPFGDTQYF. The CDR3 DNA reads as TGTGCCAGCAGCCCATTCGGCGATACGCAGTATTTT.

The chain combines TRBV3-1 (or the pseudogene TRBV3-2) with TRBJ1-4; maybe TRBD1 (5 bases). Germline V lookup: CDR1 LGHDT, CDR2 YNNKEL (reference sequence). Trimming left V 7 bases short and J 10 bases short, with 28 bases between. The CDR3 has 17 residues. CDR3 in DNA: TGTGCCAGCACCACAAGTGGGGGGGGTCAGGGAGGAGGAAAACTGTTTTTT. Translated: CASTTSGGGQGGGKLFF.

The V call is TRBV7-2, the J call TRBJ2-1; 10 positions agree with TRBD1. CDR3 length: 15 residues. CDR1 is SGHTA, CDR2 FQGNSA, per germline. The V and J ends lost 2 bases and 9 bases, in that order; junction bases with no gene match: 7. The CDR3 loop reads CASSLWTGGLGEQFF. In DNA form, the CDR3 reads TGTGCCAGCAGCTTATGGACAGGGGGTCTTGGTGAGCAGTTCTTC.

V gene TRBV6-5 combines with J gene TRBJ1-2, with TRBD1 identical over 9 bases. Germline V gives CDR1 MNHEY, CDR2 SVGAGI. CDR3 length equals 13 residues. Trimming removed 6 bases from V and 5 bases from J; junction bases left unmatched: 4. CDR3 loop: CASSLDRGYGYTF. In nucleotides, the CDR3 is TGTGCCAGCAGCCTCGACAGGGGGTATGGCTACACCTTC.

This clone was seen only once. The chain recombines TRBV4-3 with TRBJ2-5, with 10 bases identical to TRBD1. With 1 base clipped from V and 9 bases from J, the junction kept 5 bases outside the gene matches. Germline V gene lookup returns CDR1 LGHNA and CDR2 YSLEER. The CDR3 runs to 14 residues. For the CDR3, the DNA is TGCGCCAGCAGCCAAGCCGGACAGGGGGGGGCCCAGTACTTC. It is translated as CASSQAGQGGAQYF.

V usage is TRBV18 and J usage is TRBJ1-2, with D tentatively TRBD1 (6 bases). The CDR3 is 12 residues long. Germline V gene data show CDR1 as KGHSH and CDR2 as LQKENI. The germline V and J ends were trimmed by 3 bases and 4 bases, with 6 bases remaining between them. CDR3 region: CASSPDSYGYTF. The CDR3 DNA reads as TGTGCCAGCTCACCGGACAGCTATGGCTACACCTTC.

The rearrangement joins TRBV29-1 to TRBJ1-5; TRBD1 might be the D (6 bases). V lost 3 bases and J 3 bases, leaving 9 bases between the germline ends. The germline V gene encodes CDR1 SQVTM and CDR2 ANQGSEA. The CDR3 is made up of 13 amino acids. The CDR3 nucleotides are TGCAGCGTTGAGACAGGCTACAATCAGCCCCAGCATTTT. It codes for CSVETGYNQPQHF.

The chain recombines TRBV12-3 or TRBV12-4 with TRBJ1-2; TRBD1 matches at 9 bases. V dropped 6 bases and J dropped 7; count of bases not matched to a gene: 6. This CDR3 is built from 13 residues. CDR3 DNA sequence: TGTGCCAGCAGCCCCGGGACAGGGAGTGGCTACACCTTC. Its translation: CASSPGTGSGYTF.

This clone was seen a single time. Germline is not matched at one junction end, which may reflect a read error. This chain uses TRBV30 with TRBJ1-1, with TRBD1 identical over 8 bases. Germline V gene data show CDR1 as GTSNPN and CDR2 as SVGIG (reference sequence). The CDR3 consists of 12 residues. DNA of the CDR3: TGTGCCTGGAGTGTACTTGGGGACAGGCGCATCTTT. This translates into CAWSVLGDRRIF.

V and J are TRBV6-2 or TRBV6-3 and TRBJ1-4; D possibly corresponds to TRBD1 (6 bases). The CDR3 runs 15 residues. Germline lookup yields CDR1 MNHEY and CDR2 SVGEGT. Trimming pared 0 bases from V and 9 bases from J, leaving 14 bases between. CDR3 coding DNA: TGTGCCAGCAGTTACTCAGGGCAGGGGAGGCAAAAACTGTTTTTT. Protein: CASSYSGQGRQKLFF.

DNA for the CDR3: TGCAGCGTTCGACCACCACAGTACCTAAACACTGAAGCTTTCTTT. This sequence encodes CSVRPPQYLNTEAFF. The V call is TRBV29-1, the J call TRBJ1-1; D gene uncertain. The CDR3 sequence is 15 residues long. Germline-derived CDR1 and CDR2 are SQVTM and ANQGSEA. The V and J ends lost 5 bases and 2 bases respectively, with 18 bases between them.

CDR3 bases: TGTGCCAGCATTCGGACAGGCACCTATGGCTACACCTTC. This encodes CASIRTGTYGYTF. The chain combines TRBV28 with TRBJ1-2; 7 positions agree with TRBD1. The V and J ends lost 7 bases and 4 bases, in that order; junction bases with no gene match: 6. CDR1 is MDHEN, CDR2 SYDVKM, per germline. CDR3 length equals 13 residues.

Only a few counts were recorded for this clone. V and J are TRBV7-9 and TRBJ1-1; D is undetermined. Germline V gives CDR1 SEHNR, CDR2 FQNEAQ (reference sequence). Trimming took 5 bases from V and 9 from J, leaving 19 bases between them. CDR3 length equals 14 residues. CDR3 residues: CASSNHFSPQKAFF. Here the CDR3 DNA reads TGTGCCAGCAGCAATCACTTCTCTCCTCAGAAAGCTTTCTTT.